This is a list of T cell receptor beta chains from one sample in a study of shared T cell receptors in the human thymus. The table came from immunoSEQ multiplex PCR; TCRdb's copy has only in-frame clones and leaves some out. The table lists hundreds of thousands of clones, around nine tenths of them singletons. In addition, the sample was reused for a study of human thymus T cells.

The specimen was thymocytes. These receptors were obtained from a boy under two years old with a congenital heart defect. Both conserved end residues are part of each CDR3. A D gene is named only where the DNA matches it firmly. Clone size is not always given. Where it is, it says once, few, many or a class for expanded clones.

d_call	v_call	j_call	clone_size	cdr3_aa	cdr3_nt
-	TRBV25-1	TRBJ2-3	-	CASRISGDGTDTQYF	TGTGCCAGCAGGATCTCGGGGGACGGGACAGATACGCAGTATTTT
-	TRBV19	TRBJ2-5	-	CASSKRYQETQYF	TGTGCCAGTAGTAAGCGGTACCAAGAGACCCAGTACTTC
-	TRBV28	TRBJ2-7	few	CASSLSTGVVSIGLYF	TGTGCCAGCAGTTTATCGACCGGGGTGGTCTCGATAGGCCTGTACTTC
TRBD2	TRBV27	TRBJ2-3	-	CASSLPREGGTDTQYF	TGTGCCAGCAGTTTGCCCCGGGAGGGTGGCACAGATACGCAGTATTTT
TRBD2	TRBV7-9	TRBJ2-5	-	CASSNKSSGRVRKTQYF	TGTGCCAGCAGCAACAAATCTAGCGGGAGAGTCAGAAAGACCCAGTACTTC
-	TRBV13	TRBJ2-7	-	CASSSSLTSQEEQYF	TGTGCCAGCAGCTCCAGTCTCACTAGTCAGGAGGAGCAGTACTTC
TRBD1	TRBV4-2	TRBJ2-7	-	CASSVHPGQGGEQYF	TGTGCCAGCAGCGTCCATCCGGGACAGGGGGGTGAGCAGTACTTC
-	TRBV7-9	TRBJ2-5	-	CASSLPPGWQETQYF	TGTGCCAGCAGCTTACCCCCCGGGTGGCAAGAGACCCAGTACTTC
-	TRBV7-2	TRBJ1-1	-	CASTGFNTEAFF	TGTGCCTCGACCGGGTTTAACACTGAAGCTTTCTTT
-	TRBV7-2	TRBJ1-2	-	CASSPRGGGYTF	TGTGCCAGCAGCCCCCGCGGGGGAGGCTACACCTTC
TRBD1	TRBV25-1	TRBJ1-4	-	CASRGTELNEKLFF	TGTGCCAGCAGGGGGACAGAGCTTAATGAAAAACTGTTTTTT
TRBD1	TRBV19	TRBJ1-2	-	CASSIDQLSQGPPGYTF	TGTGCCAGTAGTATAGATCAGTTATCACAGGGGCCCCCCGGCTACACCTTC
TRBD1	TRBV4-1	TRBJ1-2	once	CASSPSDRDGYTF	TGCGCCAGCAGCCCTTCCGACAGGGATGGCTACACCTTC
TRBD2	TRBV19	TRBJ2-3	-	CASSKSGLAGVVDTQYF	TGTGCCAGTAGCAAATCCGGACTAGCGGGAGTCGTAGATACGCAGTATTTT
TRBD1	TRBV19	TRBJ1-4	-	CASSIGQGRGGKATNEKLFF	TGTGCCAGTAGTATAGGACAGGGGAGGGGGGGAAAAGCAACTAATGAAAAACTGTTTTTT
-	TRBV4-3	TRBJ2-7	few	CASSQAPLASSYEQYF	TGCGCCAGCAGCCAAGCCCCCCTAGCGTCTTCCTACGAGCAGTACTTC
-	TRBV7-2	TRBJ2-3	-	CASSPDSDTDTQYF	TGTGCCAGCAGCCCAGACTCGGACACAGATACGCAGTATTTT
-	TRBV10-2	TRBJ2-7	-	CASGGLVAGSEQYF	TGCGCCAGCGGGGGGTTGGTGGCGGGAAGCGAGCAGTACTTC
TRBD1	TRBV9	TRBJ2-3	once	CASSVAGQGATDTQYF	TGTGCCAGCAGCGTAGCTGGGCAGGGGGCCACAGATACGCAGTATTTT
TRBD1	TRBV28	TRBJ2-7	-	CASAPGTGYYEQYF	TGTGCCAGCGCACCCGGGACAGGGTACTACGAGCAGTACTTC
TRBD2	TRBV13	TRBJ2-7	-	CASSLGPLAAGGIYEQYF	TGTGCCAGCAGCTTAGGCCCATTGGCGGCGGGAGGTATATACGAGCAGTACTTC
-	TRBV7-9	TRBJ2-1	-	CASSLTGIYEQFF	TGTGCCAGCAGCTTAACGGGGATTTATGAGCAGTTCTTC
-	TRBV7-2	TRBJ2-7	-	CASSLDSRSALGTDYEQYF	TGTGCCAGCAGCTTAGATTCACGGTCCGCTCTGGGTACAGACTACGAGCAGTACTTC
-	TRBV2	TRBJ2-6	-	CASRDMSFGANVLTF	TGTGCCAGCAGGGACATGAGCTTTGGGGCCAACGTCCTGACTTTC
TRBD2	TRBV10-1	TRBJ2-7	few	CASLLGLAGEQYF	TGCGCCAGCCTGCTCGGACTAGCGGGCGAGCAGTACTTC
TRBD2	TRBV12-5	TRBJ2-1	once	CASGERGGTSGLTQFF	TGTGCTAGTGGGGAACGAGGGGGGACTAGCGGTCTGACCCAGTTCTTC
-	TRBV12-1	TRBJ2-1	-	CASSFACSGGPLSSYNEQFF	TGTGCCAGCAGCTTTGCGTGCTCGGGAGGGCCCTTAAGCTCCTACAATGAGCAGTTCTTC
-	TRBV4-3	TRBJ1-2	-	CASSQDRGTLNYGYTF	TGCGCCAGCAGCCAAGATCGGGGGACCCTTAACTATGGCTACACCTTC
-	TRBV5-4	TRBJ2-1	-	CASSLTPPGEEIHNEQFF	TGTGCCAGCAGCCTTACCCCCCCCGGGGAGGAGATTCACAATGAGCAGTTCTTC
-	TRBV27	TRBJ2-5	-	CASSLHGQETQYF	TGTGCCAGCAGTTTACACGGGCAAGAGACCCAGTACTTC
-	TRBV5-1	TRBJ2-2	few	CASSLVPGREVGNTGELFF	TGCGCCAGCAGCTTGGTTCCTGGCAGGGAGGTGGGAAACACCGGGGAGCTGTTTTTT
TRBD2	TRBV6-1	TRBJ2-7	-	CASSEALRGGRSGEQYF	TGTGCCAGCAGTGAAGCGCTTCGAGGCGGGAGGTCGGGGGAGCAGTACTTC
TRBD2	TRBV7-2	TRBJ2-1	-	CANRQGLAGGRNEQFF	TGTGCCAACCGCCAGGGACTAGCGGGAGGCAGGAATGAGCAGTTCTTC
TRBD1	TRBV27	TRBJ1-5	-	CASSLDRANQPQHF	TGTGCCAGCAGTTTGGACAGGGCAAATCAGCCCCAGCATTTT
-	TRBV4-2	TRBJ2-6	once	CASSQDLHQGYCSGANVLTF	TGTGCCAGCAGCCAAGATCTGCACCAGGGTTACTGCTCTGGGGCCAACGTCCTGACTTTC
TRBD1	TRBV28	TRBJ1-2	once	CASSFFGDRLGGYTF	TGTGCCAGCAGTTTCTTCGGGGACAGGCTGGGTGGCTACACCTTC
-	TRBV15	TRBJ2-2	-	CATSRVPRLNTGELFF	TGTGCCACCAGCAGAGTCCCGCGGTTGAACACCGGGGAGCTGTTTTTT
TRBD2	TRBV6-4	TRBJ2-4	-	CASSDSGPGGIQYF	TGTGCCAGCAGTGACTCGGGCCCGGGAGGCATTCAGTACTTC
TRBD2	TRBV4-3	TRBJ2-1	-	CASSQDRREGIEQFF	TGCGCCAGCAGCCAAGACCGGCGGGAGGGGATTGAGCAGTTCTTC
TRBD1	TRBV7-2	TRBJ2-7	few	CASSFSYRTGHPSYEQYF	TGTGCCAGCAGCTTCTCATACCGGACAGGCCATCCTTCCTACGAGCAGTACTTC
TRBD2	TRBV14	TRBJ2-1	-	CASSQDKPSGGSSYNEQFF	TGTGCCAGCAGCCAAGATAAACCTAGCGGGGGCAGCTCCTACAATGAGCAGTTCTTC
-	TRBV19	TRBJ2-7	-	CASSIGGQDPSYEQYF	TGTGCCAGTAGTATAGGAGGGCAGGACCCCTCCTACGAGCAGTACTTC
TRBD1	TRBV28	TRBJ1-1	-	CASSLPPLDRADTEAFF	TGTGCCAGCAGTCTTCCCCCCTTGGACAGGGCGGACACTGAAGCTTTCTTT
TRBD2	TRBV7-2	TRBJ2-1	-	CATVHIAGPCPPYEQFF	TGTGCCACCGTCCATATAGCGGGGCCCTGTCCGCCATATGAGCAGTTCTTC
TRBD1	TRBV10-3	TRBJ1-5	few	CAIGTGDYQPQHF	TGTGCCATCGGGACAGGGGATTATCAGCCCCAGCATTTT
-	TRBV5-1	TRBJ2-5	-	CASSLIDGEGIEEQYF	TGCGCCAGCAGCTTGATCGACGGCGAGGGAATCGAAGAGCAGTACTTC
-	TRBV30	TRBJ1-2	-	CAWRERGCGYTF	TGTGCCTGGAGGGAACGAGGGTGTGGCTACACCTTC
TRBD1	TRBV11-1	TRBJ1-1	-	CASSLVGTGLNTEAFF	TGTGCCAGCAGCTTAGTCGGGACAGGGTTGAACACTGAAGCTTTCTTT
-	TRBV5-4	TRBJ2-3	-	CASSWGSGRSGTDTQYF	TGTGCCAGCAGCTGGGGTTCTGGGAGATCGGGCACAGATACGCAGTATTTT
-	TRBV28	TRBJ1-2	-	CATEEGPNYGYTF	TGTGCCACCGAGGAGGGTCCTAACTATGGCTACACCTTC
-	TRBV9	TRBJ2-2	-	CASSVVRYPNTGELFF	TGTGCCAGCAGCGTAGTCCGGTATCCGAACACCGGGGAGCTGTTTTTT
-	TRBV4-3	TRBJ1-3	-	CASSQDLTLNGNTIYF	TGCGCCAGCAGCCAAGATCTGACTCTGAATGGAAACACCATATATTTT
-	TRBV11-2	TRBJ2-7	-	CASSQEGGGGSYEQYF	TGTGCCAGCAGCCAAGAGGGGGGAGGGGGCTCCTACGAGCAGTACTTC
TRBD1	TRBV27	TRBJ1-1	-	CASSLWARQGAGRTEAFF	TGTGCCAGCAGTTTATGGGCCCGACAGGGGGCGGGGAGGACTGAAGCTTTCTTT